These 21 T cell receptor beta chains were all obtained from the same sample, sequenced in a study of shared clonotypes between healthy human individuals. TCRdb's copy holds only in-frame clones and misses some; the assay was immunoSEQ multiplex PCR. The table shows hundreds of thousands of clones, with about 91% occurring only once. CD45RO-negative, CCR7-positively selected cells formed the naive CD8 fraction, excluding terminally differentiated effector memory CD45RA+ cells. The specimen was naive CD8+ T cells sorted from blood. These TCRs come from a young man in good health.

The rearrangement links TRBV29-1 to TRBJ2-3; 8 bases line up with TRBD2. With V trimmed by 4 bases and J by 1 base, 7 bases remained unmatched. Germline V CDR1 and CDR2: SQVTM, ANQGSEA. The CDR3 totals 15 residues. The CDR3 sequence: CSVGLAGTRTDTQYF. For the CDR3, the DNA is TGCAGCGTTGGTCTAGCGGGTACCCGCACAGATACGCAGTATTTT.

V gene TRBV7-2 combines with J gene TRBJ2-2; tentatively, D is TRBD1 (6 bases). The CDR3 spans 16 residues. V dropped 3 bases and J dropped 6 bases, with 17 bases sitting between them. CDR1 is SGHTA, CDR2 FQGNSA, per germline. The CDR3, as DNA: TGTGCCAGCAGCTTGGTAGTATGGGACAAAGCCGGGGAGCTGTTTTTT. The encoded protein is CASSLVVWDKAGELFF.

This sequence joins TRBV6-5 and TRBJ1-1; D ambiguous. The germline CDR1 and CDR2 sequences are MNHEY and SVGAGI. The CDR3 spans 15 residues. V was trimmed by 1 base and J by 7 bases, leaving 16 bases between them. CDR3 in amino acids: CASSYWSPGSGEAFF. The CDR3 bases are TGTGCCAGCAGTTACTGGTCTCCAGGATCAGGTGAAGCTTTCTTT.

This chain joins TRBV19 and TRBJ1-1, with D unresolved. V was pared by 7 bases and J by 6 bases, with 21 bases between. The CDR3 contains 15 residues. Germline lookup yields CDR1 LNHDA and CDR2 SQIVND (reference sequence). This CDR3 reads CASTLPGVSSAEAFF. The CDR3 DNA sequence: TGTGCCAGTACCCTCCCCGGGGTCAGTTCGGCTGAAGCTTTCTTT.

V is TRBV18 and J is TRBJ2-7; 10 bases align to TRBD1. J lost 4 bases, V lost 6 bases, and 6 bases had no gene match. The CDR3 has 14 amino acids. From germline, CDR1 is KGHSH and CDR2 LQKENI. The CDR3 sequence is CASSTGQGIYEQYF. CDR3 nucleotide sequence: TGTGCCAGCTCTACGGGACAGGGGATATACGAGCAGTACTTC. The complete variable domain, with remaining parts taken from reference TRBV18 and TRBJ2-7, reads NAGVMQNPRHLVRRRGQEARLRCSPMKGHSHVYWYRQLPEEGLKFMVYLQKENIIDESGMPKERFSAEFPKEGPSILRIQQVVRGDSAAYFCASSTGQGIYEQYFGPGTRLTVT.

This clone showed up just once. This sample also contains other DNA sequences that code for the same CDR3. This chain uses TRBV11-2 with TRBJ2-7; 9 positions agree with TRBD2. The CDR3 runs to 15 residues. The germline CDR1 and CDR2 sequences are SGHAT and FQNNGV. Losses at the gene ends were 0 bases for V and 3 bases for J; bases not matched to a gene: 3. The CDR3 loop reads CASSLEGSGSYEQYF. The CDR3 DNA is TGTGCCAGCAGCTTAGAGGGTAGCGGGAGCTACGAGCAGTACTTC.

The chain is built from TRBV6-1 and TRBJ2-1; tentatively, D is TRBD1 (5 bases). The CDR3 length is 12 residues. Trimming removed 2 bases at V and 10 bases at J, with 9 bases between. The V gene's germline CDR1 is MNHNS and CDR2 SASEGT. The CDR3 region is CASSEYPGEQFF. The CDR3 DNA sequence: TGTGCCAGCAGTGAATATCCAGGGGAGCAGTTCTTC.

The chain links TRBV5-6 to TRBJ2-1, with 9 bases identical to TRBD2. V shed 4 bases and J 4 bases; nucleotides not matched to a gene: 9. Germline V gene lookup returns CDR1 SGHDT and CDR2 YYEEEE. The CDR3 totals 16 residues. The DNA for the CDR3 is TGTGCCAGCAGCCGATTAGCGGGAGAATGGTACAATGAGCAGTTCTTC. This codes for CASSRLAGEWYNEQFF.

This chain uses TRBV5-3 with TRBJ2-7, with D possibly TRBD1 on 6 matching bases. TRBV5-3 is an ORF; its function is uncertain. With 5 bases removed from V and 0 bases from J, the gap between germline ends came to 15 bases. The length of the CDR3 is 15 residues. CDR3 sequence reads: CARSKQGWSSYEQYF. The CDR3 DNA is TGTGCCAGAAGTAAACAGGGTTGGAGCTCCTACGAGCAGTACTTC.

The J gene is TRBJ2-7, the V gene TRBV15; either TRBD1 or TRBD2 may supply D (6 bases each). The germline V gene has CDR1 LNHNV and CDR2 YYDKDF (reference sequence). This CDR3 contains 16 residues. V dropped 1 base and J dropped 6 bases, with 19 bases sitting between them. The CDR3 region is CATSRATSGVRGEQYF. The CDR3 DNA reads TGTGCCACCAGCAGAGCAACCTCAGGGGTGCGGGGCGAGCAGTACTTC.

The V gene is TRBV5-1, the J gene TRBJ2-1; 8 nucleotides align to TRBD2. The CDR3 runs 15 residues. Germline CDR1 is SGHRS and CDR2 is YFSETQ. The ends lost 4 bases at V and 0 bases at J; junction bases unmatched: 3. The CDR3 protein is CASSGGLASYNEQFF. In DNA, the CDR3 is TGCGCCAGCAGCGGAGGACTAGCCTCCTACAATGAGCAGTTCTTC.

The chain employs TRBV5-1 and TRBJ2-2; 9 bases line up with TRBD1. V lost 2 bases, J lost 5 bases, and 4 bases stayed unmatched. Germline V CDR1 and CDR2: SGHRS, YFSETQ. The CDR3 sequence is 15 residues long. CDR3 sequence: CASSLTGGRTGELFF. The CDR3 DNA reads TGCGCCAGCAGCTTAACAGGGGGCCGGACCGGGGAGCTGTTTTTT.

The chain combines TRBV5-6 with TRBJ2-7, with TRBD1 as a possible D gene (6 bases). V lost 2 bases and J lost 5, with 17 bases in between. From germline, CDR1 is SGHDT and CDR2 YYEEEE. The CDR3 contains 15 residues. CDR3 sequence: CASSFVTGRRNEQYF. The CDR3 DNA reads TGTGCCAGCAGCTTTGTTACAGGGAGAAGAAACGAGCAGTACTTC. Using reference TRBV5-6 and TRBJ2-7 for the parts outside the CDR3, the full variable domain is DAGVTQSPTHLIKTRGQQVTLRCSPKSGHDTVSWYQQALGQGPQFIFQYYEEEERQRGNFPDRFSGHQFPNYSSELNVNALLLGDSALYLCASSFVTGRRNEQYFGPGTRLTVT.

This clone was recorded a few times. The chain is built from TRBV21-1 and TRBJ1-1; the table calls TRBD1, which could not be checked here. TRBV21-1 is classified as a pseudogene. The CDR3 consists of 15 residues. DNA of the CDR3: TGTGCCAGCAGCAACAGGGCTCCCCCAACACTGAAAGCTTTCTTT. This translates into CASSNRAPPTLKAFF.

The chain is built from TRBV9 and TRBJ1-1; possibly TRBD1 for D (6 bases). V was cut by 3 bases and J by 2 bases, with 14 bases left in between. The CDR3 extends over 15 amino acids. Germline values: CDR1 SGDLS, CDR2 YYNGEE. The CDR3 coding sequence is TGTGCCAGCAGCGCCCAGACAGGCGTTAACACTGAAGCTTTCTTT. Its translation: CASSAQTGVNTEAFF.

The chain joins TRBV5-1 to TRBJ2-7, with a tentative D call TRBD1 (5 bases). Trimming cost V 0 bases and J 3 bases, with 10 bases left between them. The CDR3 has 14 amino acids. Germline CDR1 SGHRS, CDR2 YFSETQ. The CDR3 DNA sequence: TGCGCCAGCAGCTTGGGCAGGGCCCGCTACGAGCAGTACTTC. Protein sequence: CASSLGRARYEQYF.

The CDR3 nucleotides read TGCGCCAGCAGCTATTCCTATGAGGACTTCTACAATGAGCAGTTCTTC. This translates into CASSYSYEDFYNEQFF. This chain links TRBV5-1 with TRBJ2-1; D is possibly TRBD2 (5 bases). This CDR3 is built from 16 residues. Germline V CDR1 and CDR2: SGHRS, YFSETQ. With 3 bases removed from V and 3 bases from J, the gap between germline ends came to 16 bases.

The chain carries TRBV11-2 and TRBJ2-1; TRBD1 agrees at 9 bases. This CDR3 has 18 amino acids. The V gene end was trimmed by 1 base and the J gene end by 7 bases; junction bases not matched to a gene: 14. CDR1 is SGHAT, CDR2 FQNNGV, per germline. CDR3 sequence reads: CASSLVGVWDRVANEQFF. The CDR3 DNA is TGTGCCAGCAGCTTAGTCGGGGTGTGGGACAGGGTGGCAAATGAGCAGTTCTTC.

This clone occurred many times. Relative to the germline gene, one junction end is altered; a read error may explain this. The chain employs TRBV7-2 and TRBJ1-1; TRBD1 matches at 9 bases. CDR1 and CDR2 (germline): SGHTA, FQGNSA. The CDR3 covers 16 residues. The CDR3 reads CASSLGGTGSNAEAFF. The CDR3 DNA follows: TGTGCCAGCAGCTTAGGCGGGACAGGGTCGAACGCTGAAGCTTTCTTT.

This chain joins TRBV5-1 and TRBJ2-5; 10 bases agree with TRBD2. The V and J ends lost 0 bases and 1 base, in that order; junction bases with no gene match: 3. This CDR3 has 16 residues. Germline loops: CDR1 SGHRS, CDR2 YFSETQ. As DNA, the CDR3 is TGCGCCAGCAGCTTGGTACTAGCGGGACTCCAAGAGACCCAGTACTTC. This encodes CASSLVLAGLQETQYF.

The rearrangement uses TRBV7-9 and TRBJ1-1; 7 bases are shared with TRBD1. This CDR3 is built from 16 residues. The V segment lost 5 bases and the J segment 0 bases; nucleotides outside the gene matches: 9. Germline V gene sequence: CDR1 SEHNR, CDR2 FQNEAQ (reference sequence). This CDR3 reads CASSPRGVRMNTEAFF. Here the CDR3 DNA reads TGTGCCAGCAGCCCCAGGGGGGTGCGGATGAACACTGAAGCTTTCTTT.